One and the same sample provided the 16 T cell receptor beta chains below, sequenced in a study of blood T cells in healthy people across ages. A J-beta primer mix and a sample-barcoded 5' primer were used in a second PCR of roughly 7 to 12 cycles. TCRdb reprocessed the 5' RACE reads via MiXCR and lists one record per CDR3 protein. The profile shows about 970,000 distinct CDR3 sequences, roughly 47% of them singletons. What was sequenced was blood. All receptors derive from a woman aged 55-70 years in good health.

The chain is built from TRBV4-1 and TRBJ2-5, with D unclear. There are 14 residues in the CDR3. V dropped 1 base and J dropped 5 bases, with 11 bases sitting between them. CDR1 MGHRA and CDR2 YSYEKL come from the germline V gene. CDR3 coding DNA: TGCGCCAGCAGCCAAGGAAGATCTCGGGAGACCCAGTACTTC. Amino acids: CASSQGRSRETQYF.

The rearrangement links TRBV27 to TRBJ1-5; D is perhaps TRBD1 (6 bases). The V end was cut by 5 bases, the J end by 6 bases, with 11 bases between. This CDR3 is built from 13 residues. Germline V gene sequence: CDR1 MNHEY, CDR2 SMNVEV (reference sequence). CDR3 bases: TGTGCCAGCAGTACCGGGACATTTCAGCCCCAGCATTTT. Its protein is CASSTGTFQPQHF.

The chain has TRBV20-1 and TRBJ1-1; D might be TRBD1 (5 bases). V was shortened by 0 bases and J by 5 bases, with 22 bases between the two germline ends. The CDR3 spans 17 residues. The germline V gene has CDR1 DFQATT and CDR2 SNEGSKA (reference sequence). The CDR3, as DNA: TGCAGTGCTAGAGATCAAGCCGGCGGGGGAAGATGGACTGAAGCTTTCTTT. It translates to CSARDQAGGGRWTEAFF.

The J gene is TRBJ2-7, the V gene TRBV30; 7 bases are a match to TRBD1. Germline-derived CDR1 and CDR2 are GTSNPN and SVGIG (reference sequence). This CDR3 comprises 12 residues. V was pared by 5 bases and J by 1 base, with 2 bases of the junction left unmatched. CDR3: CAWDRESYEQYF. The CDR3 coding sequence is TGTGCCTGGGACAGGGAGTCCTACGAGCAGTACTTC.

This clonotype has only a few counts. The V and J genes are TRBV7-2 and TRBJ1-2, with TRBD1 matching 7 bases. CDR1 is SGHTA, CDR2 FQGNSA, per germline. This CDR3 contains 15 residues. Trimming removed 4 bases from V and 3 bases from J; junction bases left unmatched: 8. The CDR3 spells CASSSGNTGDYGYTF. In nucleotides, the CDR3 is TGTGCCAGCAGCTCCGGGAATACAGGGGACTATGGCTACACCTTC. Full variable domain (remainder filled in from reference TRBV7-2 and TRBJ1-2): GAGVSQSPSNKVTEKGKDVELRCDPISGHTALYWYRQSLGQGLEFLIYFQGNSAPDKSGLPSDRFSAERTGGSVSTLTIQRTQQEDSAVYLCASSSGNTGDYGYTFGSGTRLTVV.

The chain is built from TRBV7-9 and TRBJ2-5; possibly TRBD1 or TRBD2 for D (5 bases each). V was clipped by 5 bases and J by 3 bases, with 25 bases between them. The CDR3 covers 18 residues. The germline CDR1 and CDR2 sequences are SEHNR and FQNEAQ (reference sequence). CDR3: CASSTRPGQGVREETQYF. CDR3 coding DNA: TGTGCCAGCAGCACGAGACCGGGCCAAGGGGTGAGGGAAGAGACCCAGTACTTC.

This chain connects TRBV4-2 to TRBJ1-1; 7 nucleotides align to TRBD1. The CDR3 loop spans 15 amino acids. J lost 7 bases, V lost 1 base, and 9 bases had no gene match. Germline CDR1 and CDR2: LGHNA and YNFKEQ. CDR3 residues: CASSQARTGGDEAFF. The CDR3 DNA is TGTGCCAGCAGCCAAGCTAGGACAGGAGGTGATGAAGCTTTCTTT.

This chain joins TRBV6-2 or TRBV6-3 and TRBJ2-1; D gene unclear. Trimming shortened V by 7 bases and J by 5 bases, and 18 bases separated the two germline ends. This CDR3 is built from 15 residues. CDR1 is MNHEY, CDR2 SVGEGT, per germline. CDR3 coding DNA: TGTGCCAGCAAGAGAAACAGAGGAAGGCACAATGAGCAGTTCTTC. Protein: CASKRNRGRHNEQFF.

This chain uses TRBV4-1 with TRBJ2-1, with 14 bases lining up with TRBD2. CDR1 MGHRA and CDR2 YSYEKL come from the germline V gene. The CDR3 totals 17 residues. Trimming at V came to 2 bases and at J to 7 bases, leaving 7 bases not matched to a gene. DNA of the CDR3: TGCGCCAGCAGCCAACCCCCAGGGACTAGCGGGAGTAATGAGCAGTTCTTC. The encoded protein is CASSQPPGTSGSNEQFF.

Details on this clonotype: One end of the junction is discordant with germline, which a read error may explain. The chain combines TRBV12-3 or TRBV12-4 with TRBJ2-6; maybe TRBD1 (6 bases). The CDR3 extends over 18 amino acids. CDR3 sequence reads: CTSSFRGKGGSGANVLTF. The CDR3, as DNA: TGTACCAGCAGTTTCCGTGGAAAAGGGGGCTCTGGGGCCAACGTCCTGACTTTC.

A remark on this clonotype: This clone may be a read error of a much larger clone one base away. This sequence joins TRBV2 and TRBJ1-1, with D maybe TRBD1 (6 bases). Germline V CDR1 and CDR2: SNHLY, FYNNEI. This CDR3 is 15 amino acids long. The ends were cut back, 10 bases at V and 4 bases at J, with 22 bases in the middle. CDR3 region: CATERVGTRGTEAFF. CDR3 nucleotides: TGTGCCACCGAACGCGTGGGGACACGGGGCACTGAAGCTTTCTTT.

The gene calls are TRBV20-1 and TRBJ2-7, with D maybe TRBD2 (6 bases). Germline V CDR1 and CDR2: DFQATT, SNEGSKA (reference sequence). The CDR3 loop spans 17 amino acids. The ends were cut back, 3 bases at V and 0 bases at J, with 21 bases in the middle. CDR3 sequence (DNA): TGCAGTGCTAGCCCCCCCGGAGGTAGCGGAAACTCCTACGAGCAGTACTTC. Protein product: CSASPPGGSGNSYEQYF.

This clonotype appeared a few times. This chain links TRBV7-6 with TRBJ2-3; 9 bases agree with TRBD2. Germline V gives CDR1 SGHVS, CDR2 FNYEAQ. The ends lost 5 bases at V and 8 bases at J; junction bases unmatched: 17. There are 17 residues in the CDR3. The CDR3 loop reads CASSPRSAGGSWGTQYF. CDR3 nucleotide sequence: TGTGCCAGCAGCCCCCGGAGTGCGGGAGGGTCTTGGGGTACGCAGTATTTT.

The chain recombines TRBV6-2 or TRBV6-3 with TRBJ2-7; 9 positions match TRBD2. The CDR3 sequence is 15 residues long. Trimming at V came to 6 bases and at J to 3 bases, leaving 9 bases not matched to a gene. In germline, CDR1 is MNHEY, CDR2 SVGEGT. CDR3 nucleotide sequence: TGTGCCAGCAGCCCCTGGTCTAGCGGGAACTACGAGCAGTACTTC. As protein: CASSPWSSGNYEQYF.

This sequence joins TRBV20-1 and TRBJ2-1; unclear D gene. In germline, CDR1 is DFQATT, CDR2 SNEGSKA (reference sequence). The CDR3 runs 13 residues. Deletions cut 5 bases from V and 5 bases from J, with 13 bases between. The CDR3 sequence is CSARKVENNEQFF. CDR3 nucleotides: TGCAGTGCTCGTAAAGTCGAGAACAATGAGCAGTTCTTC.

The chain recombines TRBV7-2 with TRBJ2-1; D is unresolved. V was shortened by 5 bases and J by 8 bases, with 4 bases between the two germline ends. In germline, CDR1 is SGHTA, CDR2 FQGNSA. This CDR3 spans 10 amino acids. CDR3 sequence reads: CASSAYEQFF. CDR3 nucleotides: TGTGCCAGCAGCGCGTATGAGCAGTTCTTC. Full variable domain (missing parts from reference TRBV7-2 and TRBJ2-1): GAGVSQSPSNKVTEKGKDVELRCDPISGHTALYWYRQSLGQGLEFLIYFQGNSAPDKSGLPSDRFSAERTGGSVSTLTIQRTQQEDSAVYLCASSAYEQFFGPGTRLTVL.